The sequence of this T cell receptor (beta chain) was determined in a study of neurological immune-mediated disorders. Comments on this clonotype: Antigen: not known.

The cDNA was produced through 5'RACE with 10-nucleotide random UMIs. TCRdb redid the calling of the 5' RACE reads with MiXCR, one entry per CDR3 protein. The repertoire includes 85,000 to 110,000 distinct CDR3 sequences, 10% to 13% of them detected once, and around 3.1% sits in the top ten. The CDR3 has 14 residues. Germline V gene sequence: CDR1 SGHRS, CDR2 YFSETQ. The V gene end was trimmed by 4 bases and the J gene end by 7 bases; junction bases not matched to a gene: 8. Time point described: longitudinal time-point 3. Source material was 2 million unsorted PBMCs, stored at -80 °C in RNAlater. Overall study results and limits: The study found the most TCR clonal expansion in HTLV-1-associated myelopathy and the least in multiple sclerosis, below healthy controls.

This clonotype originated in a female donor with HTLV-1-associated myelopathy (HAM/TSP). The chain carries TRBV5-1 and TRBJ2-1; TRBD1 aligns across 7 bases. Sequenced sample: PBMCs. The CDR3 protein is CASSRQYRGNEQFF. The CDR3 coding sequence is TGCGCCAGCAGCAGGCAGTACAGGGGAAATGAGCAGTTCTTC.